Judged by abundance, the clone carrying this TCR delta chain is medium-sized. This likely reflects a read error, since a far larger clone is one base away. The identical CDR3 is also encoded by other nucleotide sequences in the sample. These data belong to a study of gamma-delta T cells after stem cell transplantation. Germline V gives CDR1 TSWWSYY, CDR2 QGS. This CDR3 region has 21 residues. J was trimmed by 0 bases and V by 3 bases; bases with no gene match: 21. TCRdb called clones anew from the RT-PCR reads with CATT. This table has under 1,500 delta-chain clones, 1.5% to 2% appearing once. Sequencing was carried out using gamma-delta T cells. The chain is built from TRDV1 and TRDJ1; 8 positions match TRDD3. The clonotype originates from a human donor. It is not recorded whose cells these are; they may come from a transplant donor. CDR3 protein: CALGELLSYVGGIRYTDKLIF. CDR3 bases: TGTGCTCTTGGGGAGCTACTCTCGTACGTTGGGGGGATAAGGTACACCGATAAACTCATCTTT.